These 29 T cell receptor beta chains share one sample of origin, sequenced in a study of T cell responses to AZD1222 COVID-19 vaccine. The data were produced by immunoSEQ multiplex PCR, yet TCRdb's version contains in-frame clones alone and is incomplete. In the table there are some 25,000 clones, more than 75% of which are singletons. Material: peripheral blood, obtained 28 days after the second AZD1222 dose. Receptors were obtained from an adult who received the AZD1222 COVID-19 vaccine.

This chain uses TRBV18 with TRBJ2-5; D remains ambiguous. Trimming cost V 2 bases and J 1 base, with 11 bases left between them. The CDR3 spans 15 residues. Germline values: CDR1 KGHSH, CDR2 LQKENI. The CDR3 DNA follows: TGTGCCAGCTCACCAGAATCGGGCAGCCAAGAGACCCAGTACTTC. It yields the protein CASSPESGSQETQYF.

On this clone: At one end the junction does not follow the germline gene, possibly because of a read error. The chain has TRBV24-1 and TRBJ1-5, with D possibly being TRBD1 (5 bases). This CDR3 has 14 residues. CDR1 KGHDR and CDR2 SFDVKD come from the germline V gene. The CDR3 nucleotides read TGTGCCACTAGTGAGGGGACTTACAATCAGCCCCAGCATTTT. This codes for CATSEGTYNQPQHF.

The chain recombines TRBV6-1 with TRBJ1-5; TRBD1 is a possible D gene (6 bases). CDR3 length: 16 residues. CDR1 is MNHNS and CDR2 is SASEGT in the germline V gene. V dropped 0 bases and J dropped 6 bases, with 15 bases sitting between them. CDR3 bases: TGTGCCAGCAGTGAAGCACCGGGGGCTGGGGGTCAGCCCCAGCATTTT. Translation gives CASSEAPGAGGQPQHF.

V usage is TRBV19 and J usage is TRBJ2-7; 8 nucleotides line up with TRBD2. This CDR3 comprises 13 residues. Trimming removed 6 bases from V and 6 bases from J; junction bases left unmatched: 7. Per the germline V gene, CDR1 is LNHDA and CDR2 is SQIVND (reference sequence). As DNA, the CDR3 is TGTGCCAGTAGCCTAACCGGGGGGGCCGAGCAGTACTTC. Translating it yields CASSLTGGAEQYF. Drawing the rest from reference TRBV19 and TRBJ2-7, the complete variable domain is DGGITQSPKYLFRKEGQNVTLSCEQNLNHDAMYWYRQDPGQGLRLIYYSQIVNDFQKGDIAEGYSVSREKKESFPLTVTSAQKNPTAFYLCASSLTGGAEQYFGPGTRLTVT.

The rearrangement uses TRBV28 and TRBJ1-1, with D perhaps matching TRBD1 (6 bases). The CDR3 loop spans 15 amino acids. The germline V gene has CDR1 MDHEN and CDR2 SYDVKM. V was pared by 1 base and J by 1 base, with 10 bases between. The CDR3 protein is CASSLSAGENTEAFF. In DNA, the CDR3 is TGTGCCAGCAGTTTATCGGCAGGGGAGAACACTGAAGCTTTCTTT.

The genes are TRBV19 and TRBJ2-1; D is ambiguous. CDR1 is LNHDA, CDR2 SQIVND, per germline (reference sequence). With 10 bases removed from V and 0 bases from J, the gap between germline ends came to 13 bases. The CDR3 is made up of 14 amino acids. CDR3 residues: CATATPSSYNEQFF. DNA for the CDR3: TGTGCCACCGCCACCCCAAGCTCCTACAATGAGCAGTTCTTC.

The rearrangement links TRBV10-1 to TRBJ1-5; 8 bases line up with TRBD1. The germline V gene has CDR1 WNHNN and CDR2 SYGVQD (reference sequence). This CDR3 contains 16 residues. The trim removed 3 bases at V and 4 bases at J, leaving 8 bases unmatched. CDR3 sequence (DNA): TGCGCCAGCAGTGAACAGGGGGGATGGGGGAATCAGCCCCAGCATTTT. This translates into CASSEQGGWGNQPQHF.

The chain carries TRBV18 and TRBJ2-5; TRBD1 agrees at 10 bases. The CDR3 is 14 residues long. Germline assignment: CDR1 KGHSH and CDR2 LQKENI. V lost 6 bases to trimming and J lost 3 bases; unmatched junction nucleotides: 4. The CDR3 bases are TGTGCCAGCTCCTCCGGGACAGGGGAAGAGACCCAGTACTTC. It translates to CASSSGTGEETQYF.

In DNA, the CDR3 is TGTGCCAGCAGCCCACTAGCGGGAAAAGAGACCCAGTACTTC. Protein product: CASSPLAGKETQYF. The genes are TRBV7-9 and TRBJ2-5, with TRBD2 matching over 10 bases. The CDR3 sequence is 14 residues long. Germline CDR1 is SEHNR and CDR2 is FQNEAQ (reference sequence). The junction had 3 bases not matched to a gene; V was cut back by 5 bases and J by 3 bases.

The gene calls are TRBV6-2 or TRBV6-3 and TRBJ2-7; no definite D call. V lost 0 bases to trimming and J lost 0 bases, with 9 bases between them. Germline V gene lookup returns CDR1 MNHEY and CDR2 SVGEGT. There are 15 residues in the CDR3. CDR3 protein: CASSYSKGGSYEQYF. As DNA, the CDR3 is TGTGCCAGCAGTTACTCTAAGGGCGGCTCCTACGAGCAGTACTTC.

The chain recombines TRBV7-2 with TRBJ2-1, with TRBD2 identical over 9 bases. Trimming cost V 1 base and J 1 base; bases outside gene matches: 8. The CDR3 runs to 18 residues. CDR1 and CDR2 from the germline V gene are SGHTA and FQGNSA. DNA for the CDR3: TGTGCCAGCAGCTTAGTCCCAGCGGGAGGAGGGTCCTACAATGAGCAGTTCTTC. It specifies CASSLVPAGGGSYNEQFF.

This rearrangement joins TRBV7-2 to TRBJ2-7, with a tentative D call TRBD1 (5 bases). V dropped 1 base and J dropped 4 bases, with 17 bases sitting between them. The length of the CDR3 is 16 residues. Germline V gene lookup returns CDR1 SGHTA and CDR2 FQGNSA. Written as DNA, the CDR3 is TGTGCCAGCAGCTTAGAAGTAGGGCAGGGATCATACGAGCAGTACTTC. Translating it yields CASSLEVGQGSYEQYF.

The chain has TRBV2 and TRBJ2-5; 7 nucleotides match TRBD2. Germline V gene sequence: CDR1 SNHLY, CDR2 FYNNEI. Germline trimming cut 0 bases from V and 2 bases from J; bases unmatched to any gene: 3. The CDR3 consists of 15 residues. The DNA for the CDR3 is TGTGCCAGCAGTGAAGCCGCTAGCGGACAAGAGACCCAGTACTTC. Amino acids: CASSEAASGQETQYF.

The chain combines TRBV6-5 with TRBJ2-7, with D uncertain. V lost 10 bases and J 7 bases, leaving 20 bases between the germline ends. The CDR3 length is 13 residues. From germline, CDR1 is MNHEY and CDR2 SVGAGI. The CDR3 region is CATGRILMREQYF. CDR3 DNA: TGTGCCACCGGGCGTATCCTAATGAGGGAGCAGTACTTC.

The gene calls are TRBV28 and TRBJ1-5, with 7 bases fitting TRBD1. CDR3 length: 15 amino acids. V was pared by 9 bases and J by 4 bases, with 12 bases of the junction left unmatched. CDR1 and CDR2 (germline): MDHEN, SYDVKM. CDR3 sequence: CASIQGGAGNQPQHF. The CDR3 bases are TGTGCCAGTATTCAAGGGGGCGCCGGGAATCAGCCCCAGCATTTT.

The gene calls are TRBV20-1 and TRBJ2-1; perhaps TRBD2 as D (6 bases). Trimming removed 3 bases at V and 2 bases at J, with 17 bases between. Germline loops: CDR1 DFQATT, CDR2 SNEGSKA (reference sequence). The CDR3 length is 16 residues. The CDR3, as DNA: TGCAGTGCTAGTTCTAGCGAAAAAGGGGCCTACAATGAGCAGTTCTTC. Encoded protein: CSASSSEKGAYNEQFF.

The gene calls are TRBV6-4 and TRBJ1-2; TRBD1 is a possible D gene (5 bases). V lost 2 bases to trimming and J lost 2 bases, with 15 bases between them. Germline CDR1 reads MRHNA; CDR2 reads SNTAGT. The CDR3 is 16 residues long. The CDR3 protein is CASSDGGTDRNYGYTF. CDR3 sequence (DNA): TGTGCCAGCAGTGACGGGGGGACGGACCGGAACTATGGCTACACCTTC.

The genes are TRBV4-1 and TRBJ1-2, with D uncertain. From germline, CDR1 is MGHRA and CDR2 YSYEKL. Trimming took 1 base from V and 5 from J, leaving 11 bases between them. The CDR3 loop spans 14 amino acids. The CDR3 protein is CASSQGGSGYGYTF. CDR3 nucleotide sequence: TGCGCCAGCAGCCAAGGAGGGTCCGGGTATGGCTACACCTTC.

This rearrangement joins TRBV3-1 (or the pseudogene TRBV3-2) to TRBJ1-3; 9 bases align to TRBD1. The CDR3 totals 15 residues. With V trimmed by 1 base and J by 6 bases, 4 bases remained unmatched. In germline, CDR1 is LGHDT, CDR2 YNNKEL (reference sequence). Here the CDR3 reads CASSQAGTGLNTIYF. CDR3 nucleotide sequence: TGTGCCAGCAGCCAAGCCGGGACAGGGTTAAACACCATATATTTT.

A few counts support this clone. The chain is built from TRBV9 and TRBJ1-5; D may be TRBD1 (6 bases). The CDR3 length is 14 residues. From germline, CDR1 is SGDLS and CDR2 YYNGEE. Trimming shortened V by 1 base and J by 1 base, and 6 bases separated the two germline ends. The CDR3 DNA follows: TGTGCCAGCAGCGTACAGGGGAGCAATCAGCCCCAGCATTTT. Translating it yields CASSVQGSNQPQHF.

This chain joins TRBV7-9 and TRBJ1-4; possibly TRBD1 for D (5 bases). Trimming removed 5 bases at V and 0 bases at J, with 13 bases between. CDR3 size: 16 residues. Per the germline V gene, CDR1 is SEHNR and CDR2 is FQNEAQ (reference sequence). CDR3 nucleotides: TGTGCCAGCAGCCCTCCGACAGCCGCAACTAATGAAAAACTGTTTTTT. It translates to CASSPPTAATNEKLFF. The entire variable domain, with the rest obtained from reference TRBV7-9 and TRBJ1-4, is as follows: DTGVSQNPRHKITKRGQNVTFRCDPISEHNRLYWYRQTLGQGPEFLTYFQNEAQLEKSRLLSDRFSAERPKGSFSTLEIQRTEQGDSAMYLCASSPPTAATNEKLFFGSGTQLSVL.

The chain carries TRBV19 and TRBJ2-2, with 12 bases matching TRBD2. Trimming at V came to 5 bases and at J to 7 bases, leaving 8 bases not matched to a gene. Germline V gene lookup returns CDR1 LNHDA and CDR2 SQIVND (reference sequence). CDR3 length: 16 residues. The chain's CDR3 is CASSPRLAGVIGELFF. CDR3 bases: TGTGCCAGTAGTCCCCGACTAGCGGGAGTTATCGGGGAGCTGTTTTTT.

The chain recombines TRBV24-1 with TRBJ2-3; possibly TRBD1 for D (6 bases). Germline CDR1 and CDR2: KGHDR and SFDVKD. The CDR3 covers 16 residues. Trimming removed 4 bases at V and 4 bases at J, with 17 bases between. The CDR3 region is CATSDQTGLRADTQYF. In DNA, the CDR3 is TGTGCCACCAGTGACCAGACAGGATTGAGGGCAGATACGCAGTATTTT.

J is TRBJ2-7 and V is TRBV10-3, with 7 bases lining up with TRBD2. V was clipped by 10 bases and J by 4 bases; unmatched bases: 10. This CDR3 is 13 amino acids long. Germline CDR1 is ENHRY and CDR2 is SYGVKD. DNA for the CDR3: TGTGCCACCCTACTAGCGCCTGGGTACGAGCAGTACTTC. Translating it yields CATLLAPGYEQYF.

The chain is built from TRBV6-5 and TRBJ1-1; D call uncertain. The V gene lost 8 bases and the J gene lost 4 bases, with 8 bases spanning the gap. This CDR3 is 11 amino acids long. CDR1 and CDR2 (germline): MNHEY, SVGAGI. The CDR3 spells CASLRVTEAFF. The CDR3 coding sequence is TGTGCCAGCTTGAGGGTCACTGAAGCTTTCTTT.

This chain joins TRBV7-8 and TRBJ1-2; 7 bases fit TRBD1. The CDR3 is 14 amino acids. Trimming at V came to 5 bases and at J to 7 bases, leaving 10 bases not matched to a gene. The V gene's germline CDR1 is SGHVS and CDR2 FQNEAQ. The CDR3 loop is CASSPGDRVVGYTF. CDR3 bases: TGTGCCAGCAGCCCAGGAGACAGGGTAGTTGGCTACACCTTC.

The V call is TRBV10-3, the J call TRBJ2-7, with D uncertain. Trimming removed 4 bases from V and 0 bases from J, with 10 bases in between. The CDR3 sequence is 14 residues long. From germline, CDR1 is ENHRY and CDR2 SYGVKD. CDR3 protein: CAISAPDDSYEQYF. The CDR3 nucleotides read TGTGCCATCAGTGCCCCGGACGACTCCTACGAGCAGTACTTC.

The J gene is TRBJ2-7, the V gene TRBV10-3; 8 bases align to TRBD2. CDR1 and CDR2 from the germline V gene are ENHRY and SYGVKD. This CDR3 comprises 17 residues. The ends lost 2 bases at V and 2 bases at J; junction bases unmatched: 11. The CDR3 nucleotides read TGTGCCATCAGTGAGATGCTAGCGGGCTCCATTCCCTACGAGCAGTACTTC. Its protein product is CAISEMLAGSIPYEQYF.

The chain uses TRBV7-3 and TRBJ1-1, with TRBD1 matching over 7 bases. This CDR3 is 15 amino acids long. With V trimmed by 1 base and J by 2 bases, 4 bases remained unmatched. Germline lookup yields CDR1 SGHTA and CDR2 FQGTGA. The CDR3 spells CASSLMGQSNTEAFF. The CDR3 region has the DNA TGTGCCAGCAGCTTAATGGGACAGAGTAACACTGAAGCTTTCTTT.